What follows is one TCR beta chain and its context. This record belongs to a study of blood T cell repertoires in COVID-19. In the study overall: Sources were T cells, B-cell-depleted T cells, or PBMCs; the material itself was cDNA or gDNA.

Germline V gene lookup returns CDR1 SGHDT and CDR2 YYEEEE. The CDR3 extends over 15 amino acids. Germline trimming cut 4 bases from V and 10 bases from J; bases unmatched to any gene: 8. Original processing methods: Quantification of nucleated cells was approximated via reference gene primer amplification. Only in-frame clones appear in the TCRdb table, and some are missing; sequencing was by immunoSEQ multiplex PCR. Clone size and V and J calls were adopted from that table, with D and trimming inferred from the DNA. In the table there are 40,000 to 45,000 clones, roughly nine tenths of which are singletons.

The chain links TRBV5-6 to TRBJ1-6, with 10 bases matching TRBD1. This receptor was identified in a human donor in a cohort sampled during active COVID-19. Sequences were obtained from peripheral blood. The DNA of the CDR3 is TGTGCCAGCAGCCCAGACAGGGGGCTTTACTCACCCCTCCACTTT. It encodes CASSPDRGLYSPLHF.